These T cell receptor beta chains were read from a single sample in a study of blood T cell repertoires in COVID-19. Only in-frame clones appear in the TCRdb table, and some are missing; sequencing was by immunoSEQ multiplex PCR. The table records tens of thousands of clones, 60% to 85% of them present only once. The sample was peripheral blood. The receptors derive from a man aged 25-40 years with COVID-19, enrolled during active disease. The CDR3 runs from the conserved cysteine through the conserved F or W. Fields, in order: clone size, V gene, D gene, J gene, CDR3 DNA, CDR3 protein. D genes are given only for firm matches. The size entry is marked missing in some rows and otherwise reads once, few, many or a size class.

once,TRBV7-2,TRBD1,TRBJ1-1,TGTGCCAGCAGCATGAAGGACAGGGTCACTGAAGCTTTCTTT,CASSMKDRVTEAFF
NA,TRBV25-1,NA,TRBJ1-6,TGTGCCAGCAGTGAATCAGGGTCTAATTCACCCCTCCACTTT,CASSESGSNSPLHF
NA,TRBV12-3/TRBV12-4,NA,TRBJ1-1,TGTGCCAGCAGTTTAAGACAGAACACTGAAGCTTTCTTT,CASSLRQNTEAFF
NA,TRBV7-9,NA,TRBJ2-3,TGTGCCAGCAACTCGCCCCCCGATTCTAGCACAGATACGCAGTATTTT,CASNSPPDSSTDTQYF
NA,TRBV30,NA,TRBJ2-1,TGTGCCTGGAGTGTACTAGCCGGTGAGCAGTTCTTC,CAWSVLAGEQFF
NA,TRBV11-2,NA,TRBJ2-7,TGTGCCAGCAGCCCGGGGACAGCGGGCTTCTACGAGCAGTACTTC,CASSPGTAGFYEQYF
NA,TRBV19,NA,TRBJ1-2,TGTGCCAGTAGTAGGGTAAGGGGCGGAAACTATGGCTACACCTTC,CASSRVRGGNYGYTF
NA,TRBV5-1,TRBD1,TRBJ2-7,TGCGCCAGCAGCTTGGGCCGGGACAGGGTATCCTACGAGCAGTACTTC,CASSLGRDRVSYEQYF
few,TRBV7-8,NA,TRBJ2-7,TGTGCCAGCAGCTTAGGGCAGGACTACTCCTACGAGCAGTACTTC,CASSLGQDYSYEQYF
NA,TRBV2,TRBD1,TRBJ1-4,TGTGCCAGCAGTACACAGGGGCCTAATGAAAAACTGTTTTTT,CASSTQGPNEKLFF
NA,TRBV6-1,NA,TRBJ2-1,TGTGCCAGCAGTGAAGACTTATGGGGCGGGCCGGCGGGGAATGAGCAGTTCTTC,CASSEDLWGGPAGNEQFF
few,TRBV7-9,TRBD1,TRBJ1-6,TGTGCCAGCAGCTTAGGGGACAGTTACAATTCACCCCTCCACTTT,CASSLGDSYNSPLHF
NA,TRBV9,NA,TRBJ1-4,TGTGCCAGCAGCGTAGCTACGTCAGGAGAAAAACTGTTTTTT,CASSVATSGEKLFF
few,TRBV6-1,TRBD1,TRBJ1-5,TGTGCCAGCAGTGAGGGTACAGGGGGAAATCAGCCCCAGCATTTT,CASSEGTGGNQPQHF
NA,TRBV4-2,TRBD1,TRBJ1-1,TGTGCCAGCAGCCAACTGACAGGGAGGCAGAACACTGAAGCTTTCTTT,CASSQLTGRQNTEAFF
NA,TRBV5-4,TRBD2,TRBJ2-1,TGTGCCAGCACCACCGGGGGAGGGGATGAGCAGTTCTTC,CASTTGGGDEQFF
NA,TRBV7-9,TRBD2,TRBJ2-1,TGTGACCGGATCGTGTGGCGCGGGGGAGGCTCCTACAATGAGCAGTTCTTC,CDRIVWRGGGSYNEQFF